This T cell receptor beta chain appears in the sequencing data of a study of neoadjuvant anti-PD-1 for oral cavity cancer. No culture or expansion preceded analysis of these blood cells. Generated by immunoSEQ multiplex PCR, the TCRdb table keeps only in-frame clones and is missing some. The sample includes around 15,000 clones, around 64% seen only once; the top ten take about 2.5%. The ends were cut back, 0 bases at V and 1 base at J, with 16 bases in the middle. The CDR3 spans 17 residues. Germline V gene data show CDR1 as SGDLS and CDR2 as YYNGEE. Whole-study results and caveats: PBMC Gini-index clonality exceeded responders' in non-responders post-nivolumab.

A few counts support this clone. Its antigen is unidentified. The input for sequencing was PBMCs, taken before nivolumab (anti-PD-1) treatment. The chain couples TRBV9 to TRBJ2-5; the D gene is possibly TRBD1 (6 bases). The sequence was obtained from a person between 35 and 79 years old with oral cavity squamous cell carcinoma. CDR3 sequence (DNA): TGTGCCAGCAGCGTAGATGGGACACCTACTCCCCAAGAGACCCAGTACTTC. Its protein is CASSVDGTPTPQETQYF. Supplemented by reference TRBV9 and TRBJ2-5, the full variable domain reads DSGVTQTPKHLITATGQRVTLRCSPRSGDLSVYWYQQSLDQGLQFLIQYYNGEERAKGNILERFSAQQFPDLHSELNLSSLELGDSALYFCASSVDGTPTPQETQYFGPGTRLLVL.